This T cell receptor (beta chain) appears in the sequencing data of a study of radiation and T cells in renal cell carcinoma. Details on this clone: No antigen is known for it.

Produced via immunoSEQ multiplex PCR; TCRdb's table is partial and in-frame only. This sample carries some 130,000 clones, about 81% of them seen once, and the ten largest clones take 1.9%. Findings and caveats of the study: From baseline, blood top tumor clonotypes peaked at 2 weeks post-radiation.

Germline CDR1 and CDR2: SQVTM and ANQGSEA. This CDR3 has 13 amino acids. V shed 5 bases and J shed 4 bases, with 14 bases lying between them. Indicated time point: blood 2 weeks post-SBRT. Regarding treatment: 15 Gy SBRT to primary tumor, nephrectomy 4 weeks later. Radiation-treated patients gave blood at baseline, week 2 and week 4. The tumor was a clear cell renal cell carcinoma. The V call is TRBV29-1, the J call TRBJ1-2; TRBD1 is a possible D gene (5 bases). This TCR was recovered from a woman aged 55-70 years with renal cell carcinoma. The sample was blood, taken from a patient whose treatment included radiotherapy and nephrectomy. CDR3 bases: TGCAGCGTTTTAGGGGTATTCGGCTATGGCTACACCTTC. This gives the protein CSVLGVFGYGYTF.